This TCR beta chain came from a study of technical replicates of blood from a few donors. Here immunoSEQ multiplex PCR was the method, and the copy in TCRdb shows in-frame clones only, minus some. Here the sample spans about 80,000 clones, roughly 94% being singletons. This clone has only a few counts. V gave up 3 bases and J gave up 1 base, with 9 bases separating them. Germline CDR1 SGHVS, CDR2 FQNEAQ. This CDR3 contains 14 residues. This clonotype originated in a human donor in good health. This rearrangement joins TRBV7-8 to TRBJ1-1; D gene ambiguous. Sequencing was performed on T cells isolated from PBMCs. CDR3 bases: TGTGCCAGCAGCTTTTCTCGGGGGAACACTGAAGCTTTCTTT. This gives the protein CASSFSRGNTEAFF.